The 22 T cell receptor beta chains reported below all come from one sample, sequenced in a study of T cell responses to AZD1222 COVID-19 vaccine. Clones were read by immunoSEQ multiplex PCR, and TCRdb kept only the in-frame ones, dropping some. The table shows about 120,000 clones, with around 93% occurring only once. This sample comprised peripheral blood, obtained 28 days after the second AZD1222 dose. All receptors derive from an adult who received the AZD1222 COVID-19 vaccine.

CDR3 loop: CSVGADYEQYF. The CDR3 nucleotides read TGCAGCGTTGGGGCGGATTACGAGCAGTACTTC. V usage is TRBV29-1 and J usage is TRBJ2-7; D is unresolved. V was pared by 4 bases and J by 4 bases, with 8 bases between. This CDR3 comprises 11 residues. Germline V gene data show CDR1 as SQVTM and CDR2 as ANQGSEA.

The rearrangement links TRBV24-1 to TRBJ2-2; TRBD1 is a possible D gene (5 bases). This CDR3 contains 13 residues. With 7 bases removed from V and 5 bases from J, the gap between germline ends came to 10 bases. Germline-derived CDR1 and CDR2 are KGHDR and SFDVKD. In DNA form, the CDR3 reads TGTGCCACCAGGCCCAGGGCGACCGGGGAGCTGTTTTTT. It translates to CATRPRATGELFF.

The CDR3 loop is CASRAGVGYTF. In nucleotides, the CDR3 is TGTGCCAGCAGGGCAGGAGTGGGCTACACCTTC. The gene calls are TRBV28 and TRBJ1-2, with D uncertain. CDR3 length: 11 residues. V lost 6 bases to trimming and J lost 8 bases, with 10 bases between them. Germline CDR1 is MDHEN and CDR2 is SYDVKM.

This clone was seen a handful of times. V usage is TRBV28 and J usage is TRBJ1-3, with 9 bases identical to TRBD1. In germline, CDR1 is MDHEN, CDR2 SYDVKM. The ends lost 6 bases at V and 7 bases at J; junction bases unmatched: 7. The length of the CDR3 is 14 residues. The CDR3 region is CASSEQGAWNTIYF. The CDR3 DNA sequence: TGTGCCAGCAGCGAACAGGGGGCTTGGAACACCATATATTTT.

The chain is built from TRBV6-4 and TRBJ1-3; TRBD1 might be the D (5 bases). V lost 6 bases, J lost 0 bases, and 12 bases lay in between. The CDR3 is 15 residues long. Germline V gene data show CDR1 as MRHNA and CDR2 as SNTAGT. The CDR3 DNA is TGTGCCAGCAGGAAGGACACAAGCTCTGGAAACACCATATATTTT. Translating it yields CASRKDTSSGNTIYF.

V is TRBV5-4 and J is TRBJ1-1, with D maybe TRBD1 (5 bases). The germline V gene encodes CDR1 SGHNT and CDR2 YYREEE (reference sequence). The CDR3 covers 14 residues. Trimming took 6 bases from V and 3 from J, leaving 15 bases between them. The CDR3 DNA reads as TGTGCCAGCAACTGGGGGACTGTTGACACTGAAGCTTTCTTT. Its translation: CASNWGTVDTEAFF.

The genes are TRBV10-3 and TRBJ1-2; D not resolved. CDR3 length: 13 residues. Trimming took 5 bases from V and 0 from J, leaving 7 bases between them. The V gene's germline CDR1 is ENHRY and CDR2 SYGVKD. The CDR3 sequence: CAISRGANYGYTF. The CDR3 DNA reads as TGTGCCATCAGTCGGGGAGCTAACTATGGCTACACCTTC.

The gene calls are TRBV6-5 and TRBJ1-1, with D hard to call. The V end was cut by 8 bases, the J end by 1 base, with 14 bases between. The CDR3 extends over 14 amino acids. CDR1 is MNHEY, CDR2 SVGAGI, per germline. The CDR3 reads CASRPRRENTEAFF. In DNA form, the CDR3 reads TGTGCCAGCCGTCCAAGGAGAGAGAACACTGAAGCTTTCTTT.

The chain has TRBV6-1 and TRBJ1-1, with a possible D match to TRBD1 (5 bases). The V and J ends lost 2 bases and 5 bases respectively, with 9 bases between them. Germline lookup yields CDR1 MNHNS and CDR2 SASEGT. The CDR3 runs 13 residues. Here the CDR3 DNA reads TGTGCCAGCAGTGAAAGGGGTCGAACTGAAGCTTTCTTT. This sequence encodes CASSERGRTEAFF.

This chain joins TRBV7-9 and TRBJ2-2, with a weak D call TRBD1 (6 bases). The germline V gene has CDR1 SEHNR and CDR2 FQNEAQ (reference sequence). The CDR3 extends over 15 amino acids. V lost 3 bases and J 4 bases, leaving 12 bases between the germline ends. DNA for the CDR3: TGTGCCAGCAGCTTCGGCCAGGGGCGCACCGGGGAGCTGTTTTTT. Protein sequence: CASSFGQGRTGELFF.

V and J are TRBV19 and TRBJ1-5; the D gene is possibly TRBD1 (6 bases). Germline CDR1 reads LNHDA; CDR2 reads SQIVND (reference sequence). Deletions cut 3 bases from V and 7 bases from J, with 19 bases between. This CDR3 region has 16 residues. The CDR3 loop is CASSILRRGYVQPQHF. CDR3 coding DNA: TGTGCCAGTAGTATTCTTCGCAGGGGTTATGTGCAGCCCCAGCATTTT. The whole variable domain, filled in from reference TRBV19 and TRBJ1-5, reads DGGITQSPKYLFRKEGQNVTLSCEQNLNHDAMYWYRQDPGQGLRLIYYSQIVNDFQKGDIAEGYSVSREKKESFPLTVTSAQKNPTAFYLCASSILRRGYVQPQHFGDGTRLSIL.

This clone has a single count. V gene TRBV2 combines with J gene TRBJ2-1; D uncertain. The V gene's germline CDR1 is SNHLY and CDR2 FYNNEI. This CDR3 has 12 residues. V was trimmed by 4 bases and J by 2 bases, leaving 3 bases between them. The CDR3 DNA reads TGTGCCAGCAGTGGCCCCTACAATGAGCAGTTCTTC. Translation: CASSGPYNEQFF.

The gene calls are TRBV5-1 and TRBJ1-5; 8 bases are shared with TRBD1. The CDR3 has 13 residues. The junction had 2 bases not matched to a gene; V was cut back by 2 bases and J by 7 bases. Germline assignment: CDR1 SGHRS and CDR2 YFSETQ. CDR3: CASSLQGDQPQHF. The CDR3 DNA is TGCGCCAGCAGCTTACAGGGGGACCAGCCCCAGCATTTT.

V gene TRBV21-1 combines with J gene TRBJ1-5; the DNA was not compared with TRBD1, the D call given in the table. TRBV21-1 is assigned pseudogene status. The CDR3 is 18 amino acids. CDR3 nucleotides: TGTGCCAGCAGCAAAGATCGAGTAGGACACCCAGAATGGCAGCCCCAGCATTTT. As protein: CASSKDRVGHPEWQPQHF.

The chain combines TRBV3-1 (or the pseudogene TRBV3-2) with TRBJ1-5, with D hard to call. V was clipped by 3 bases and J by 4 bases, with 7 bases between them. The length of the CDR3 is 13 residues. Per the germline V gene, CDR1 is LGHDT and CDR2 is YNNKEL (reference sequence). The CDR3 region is CASSQAGNQPQHF. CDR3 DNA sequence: TGTGCCAGCAGCCAGGCGGGGAATCAGCCCCAGCATTTT.

The CDR3 DNA follows: TGTGCCAGCAGTTATGGGGCAGGGAGTGAAAAACTGTTTTTT. This sequence encodes CASSYGAGSEKLFF. The chain has TRBV6-5 and TRBJ1-4, with D tentatively TRBD1 (5 bases). With 3 bases removed from V and 7 bases from J, the gap between germline ends came to 12 bases. The length of the CDR3 is 14 residues. Germline CDR1 and CDR2: MNHEY and SVGAGI.

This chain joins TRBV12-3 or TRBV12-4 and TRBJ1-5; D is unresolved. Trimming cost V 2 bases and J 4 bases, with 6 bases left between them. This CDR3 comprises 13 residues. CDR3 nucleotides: TGTGCCAGCAGTTTAAGGGCGAATCAGCCCCAGCATTTT. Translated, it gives CASSLRANQPQHF.

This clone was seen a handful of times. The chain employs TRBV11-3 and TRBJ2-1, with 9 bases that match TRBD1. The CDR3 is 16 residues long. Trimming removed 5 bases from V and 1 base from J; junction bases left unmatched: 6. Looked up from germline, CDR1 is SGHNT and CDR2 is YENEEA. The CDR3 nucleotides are TGTGCCAGCAGCGATCGGGGGACAGGGTCCTACAATGAGCAGTTCTTC. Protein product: CASSDRGTGSYNEQFF.

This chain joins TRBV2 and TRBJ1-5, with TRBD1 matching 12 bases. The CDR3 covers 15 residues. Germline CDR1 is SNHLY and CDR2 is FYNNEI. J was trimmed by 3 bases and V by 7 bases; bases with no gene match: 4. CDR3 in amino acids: CASKGQGAPNQPQHF. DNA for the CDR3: TGTGCCAGCAAGGGACAGGGGGCCCCCAATCAGCCCCAGCATTTT.

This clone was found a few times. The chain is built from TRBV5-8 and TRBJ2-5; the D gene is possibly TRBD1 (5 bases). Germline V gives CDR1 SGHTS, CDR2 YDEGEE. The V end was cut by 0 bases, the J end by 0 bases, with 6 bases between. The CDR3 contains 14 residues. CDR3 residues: CASSLEGYQETQYF. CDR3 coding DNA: TGTGCCAGCAGCTTGGAGGGGTACCAAGAGACCCAGTACTTC.

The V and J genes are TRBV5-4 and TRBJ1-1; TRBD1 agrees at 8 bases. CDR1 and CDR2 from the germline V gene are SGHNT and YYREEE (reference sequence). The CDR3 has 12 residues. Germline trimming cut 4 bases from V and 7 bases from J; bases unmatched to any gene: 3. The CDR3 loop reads CASSPGQGEAFF. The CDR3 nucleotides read TGTGCCAGCAGCCCCGGACAGGGTGAAGCTTTCTTT.

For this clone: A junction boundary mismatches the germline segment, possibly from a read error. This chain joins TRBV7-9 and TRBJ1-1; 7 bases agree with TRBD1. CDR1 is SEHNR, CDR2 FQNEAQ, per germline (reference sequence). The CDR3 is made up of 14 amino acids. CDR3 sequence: CASTLQGHNTEAFF. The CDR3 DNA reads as TGTGCCAGCACCTTACAGGGGCACAACACTGAAGCTTTCTTT.